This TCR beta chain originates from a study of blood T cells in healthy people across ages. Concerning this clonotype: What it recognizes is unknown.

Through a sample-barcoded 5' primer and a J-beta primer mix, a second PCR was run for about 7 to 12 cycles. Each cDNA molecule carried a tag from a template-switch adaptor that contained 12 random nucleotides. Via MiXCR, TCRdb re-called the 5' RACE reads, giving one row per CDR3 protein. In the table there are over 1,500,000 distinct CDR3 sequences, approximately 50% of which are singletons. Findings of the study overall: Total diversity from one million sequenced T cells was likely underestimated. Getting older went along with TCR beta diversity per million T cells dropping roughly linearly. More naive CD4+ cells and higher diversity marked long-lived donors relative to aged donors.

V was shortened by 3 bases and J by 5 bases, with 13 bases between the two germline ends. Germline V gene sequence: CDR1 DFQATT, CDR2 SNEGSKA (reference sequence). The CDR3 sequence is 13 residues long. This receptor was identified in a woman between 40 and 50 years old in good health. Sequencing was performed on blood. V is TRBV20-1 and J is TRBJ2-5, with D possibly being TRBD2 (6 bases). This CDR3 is CSARLGGVETQYF. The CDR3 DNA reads TGCAGTGCTAGGCTGGGCGGGGTTGAGACCCAGTACTTC.